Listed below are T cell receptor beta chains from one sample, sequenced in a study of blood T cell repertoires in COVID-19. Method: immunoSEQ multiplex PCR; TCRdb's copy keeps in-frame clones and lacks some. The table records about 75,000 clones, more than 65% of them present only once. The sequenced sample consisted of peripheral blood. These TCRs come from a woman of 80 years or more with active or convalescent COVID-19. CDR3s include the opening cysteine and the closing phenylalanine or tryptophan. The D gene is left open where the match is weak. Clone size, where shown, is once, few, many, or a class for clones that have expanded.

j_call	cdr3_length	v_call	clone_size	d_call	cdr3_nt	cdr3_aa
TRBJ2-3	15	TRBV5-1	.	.	TGCGCCAGCAGCTTGGGTAGCGGCAACACAGATACGCAGTATTTT	CASSLGSGNTDTQYF
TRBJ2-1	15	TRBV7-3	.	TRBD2	TGTGCCAGCAGTGCCGGGACTAGTAAAATTTATGAGCAGTTCTTC	CASSAGTSKIYEQFF
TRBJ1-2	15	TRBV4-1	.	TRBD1	TGCGCCAGCAGCCAGGGGGACAGGGGGAACTATGGCTACACCTTC	CASSQGDRGNYGYTF
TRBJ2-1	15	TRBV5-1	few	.	TGCGCCAGCAGCTTGGTGCCAGGGTCCTACAATGAGCAGTTCTTC	CASSLVPGSYNEQFF
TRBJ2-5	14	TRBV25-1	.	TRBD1	TGTGCTGTGGGACAGGCCGCAAGGCAAGAGACCCAGTACTTC	CAVGQAARQETQYF
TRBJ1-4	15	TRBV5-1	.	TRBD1	TGCGCCAGCAGCCGACAGGGGTCTACTAATGAAAAACTGTTTTTT	CASSRQGSTNEKLFF
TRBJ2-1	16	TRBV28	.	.	TGTGCCAGCAGTCCAAGACTAGTTAAAAGACACAATGAGCAGTTCTTC	CASSPRLVKRHNEQFF
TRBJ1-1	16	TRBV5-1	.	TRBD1	TGCGCCAGCAGCCCGACAGGGATGGGGAAGAACACTGAAGCTTTCTTT	CASSPTGMGKNTEAFF
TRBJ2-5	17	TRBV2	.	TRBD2	TGTGCCAGCAGCTATCGACTGCGGGGGGCCCTCGCGGAGACCCAGTACTTC	CASSYRLRGALAETQYF
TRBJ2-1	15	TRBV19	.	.	TGTGCCAGTAGTCTCCGGGAGACTCCATCACGTGAGCAGTTCTTC	CASSLRETPSREQFF
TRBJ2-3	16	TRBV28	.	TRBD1	TGTGCCAGCAGTTACGTGGACAGGGCAAGCACAGATACGCAGTATTTT	CASSYVDRASTDTQYF
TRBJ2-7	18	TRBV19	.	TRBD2	TGTGCCAGTAGTACCGCCGGACTAGCGGGGGAGGTATACTACGAGCAGTACTTC	CASSTAGLAGEVYYEQYF
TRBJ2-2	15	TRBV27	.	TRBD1	TGTGCCAGCAGTATCGCAGGGGGCGAGGCCGGGGAGCTGTTTTTT	CASSIAGGEAGELFF
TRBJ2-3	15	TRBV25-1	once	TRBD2	TGTGCCAGCAGTACCCGTCAGGGACTAACAGATACGCAGTATTTT	CASSTRQGLTDTQYF
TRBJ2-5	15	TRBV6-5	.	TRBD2	TGTGCCAGCAGTTCGAACCGGGGGGGCCGGGAGACCCAGTACTTC	CASSSNRGGRETQYF
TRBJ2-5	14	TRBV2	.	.	TGTGCCAGCAGTGATATCTCCTACCAAGAGACCCAGTACTTC	CASSDISYQETQYF
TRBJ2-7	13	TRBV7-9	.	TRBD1	TGTGCCAGCAGCGATCGACAGGGCTACGAGCAGTACTTC	CASSDRQGYEQYF
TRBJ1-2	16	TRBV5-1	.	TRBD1	TGCGCCGGGGTATGGGACAGGGAAGGGGATAACTATGGCTACACCTTC	CAGVWDREGDNYGYTF
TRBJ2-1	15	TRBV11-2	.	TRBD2	TGTGCCAGCAGCTTCTGGGAGGGAGGAGGGAATGAGCAGTTCTTC	CASSFWEGGGNEQFF
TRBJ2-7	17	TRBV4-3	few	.	TGCGCCAGCAGCCAAGGCTTTAGCACGGGTGGCTCCTACGAGCAGTACTTC	CASSQGFSTGGSYEQYF
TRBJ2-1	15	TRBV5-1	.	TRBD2	TGCGCCAGCAGCCCCGGGACTAGCGGGAACAATGAGCAGTTCTTC	CASSPGTSGNNEQFF
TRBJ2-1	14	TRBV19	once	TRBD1	TGTGCCAGTAGTATTTCAACAGGGGGCCAACCCCGGTTCTTC	CASSISTGGQPRFF
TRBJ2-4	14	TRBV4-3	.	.	TGCGCCAGCAGCTCAACCGCGTCCAAAAACATTCAGTACTTC	CASSSTASKNIQYF
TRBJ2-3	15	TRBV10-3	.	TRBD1	TGTGCCATCAGCGCAGGGACAGTCGATGGAGATACGCAGTATTTT	CAISAGTVDGDTQYF
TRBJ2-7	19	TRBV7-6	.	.	TGTGCCAGCAGCTTAACCACATTCAGGCCGGGACAAATTTCCTACGAGCAGTACTTC	CASSLTTFRPGQISYEQYF
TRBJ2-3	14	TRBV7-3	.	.	TGTGCCAGCAGCTTGGACAGCGGGGAGGATACGCAGTATTTT	CASSLDSGEDTQYF
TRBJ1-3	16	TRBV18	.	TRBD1	TGTGCCAGCTCACCATCGGGGGACAGGGCTGGAAACACCATATATTTT	CASSPSGDRAGNTIYF
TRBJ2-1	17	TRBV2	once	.	TGTGCCAGCACTCCCGTGGGGGGGGCCTACTCCTACAATGAGCAGTTCTTC	CASTPVGGAYSYNEQFF
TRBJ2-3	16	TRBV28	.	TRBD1	TGTGCCAGCAGTCTCTTCCCAGACAGGGTCACAGATACGCAGTATTTT	CASSLFPDRVTDTQYF
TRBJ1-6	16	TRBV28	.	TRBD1	TGTGCCAGCAGTTTCGGGACAGGGTACTATAATTCACCCCTCCACTTT	CASSFGTGYYNSPLHF
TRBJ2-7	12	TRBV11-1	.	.	TGTGCCAGCAGCTTAGTTAGTTACGAGCAGTACTTC	CASSLVSYEQYF
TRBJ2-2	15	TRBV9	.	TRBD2	TGTGCCAGCAGCGTAGGCGGGGGGGTTAACGGGGAGCTGTTTTTT	CASSVGGGVNGELFF
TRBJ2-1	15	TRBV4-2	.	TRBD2	TGTGCCAGCAGCCCGGGGACTATACTTAACAATGAGCAGTTCTTC	CASSPGTILNNEQFF
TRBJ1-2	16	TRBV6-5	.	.	TGTGCCAGCAGTTACAGAACAGGGACGAGTAACTATGGCTACACCTTC	CASSYRTGTSNYGYTF
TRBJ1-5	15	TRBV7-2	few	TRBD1	TGTGCCAGCAGCGAGGGACAGGGTGACAATCAGCCCCAGCATTTT	CASSEGQGDNQPQHF
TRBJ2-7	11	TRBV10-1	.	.	TGCGCCAGCACGTGTAGTCTCGAGCAGTACTTC	CASTCSLEQYF
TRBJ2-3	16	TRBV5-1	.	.	TGCGCCAGCAGCTTGGCCGGGGGTGTGGGCACAGATACGCAGTATTTT	CASSLAGGVGTDTQYF
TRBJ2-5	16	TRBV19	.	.	TGTGCCAGTAGTATAGGTATGCACAGTTTGCAAGAGACCCAGTACTTC	CASSIGMHSLQETQYF